The 5 T cell receptor beta chains below all came from one sample that was sequenced in a study of cytomegalovirus exposure and HLA in healthy donors. The primer mix had 60 Vbeta and 13 Jbeta primers. The table came from immunoSEQ multiplex PCR; TCRdb's copy has only in-frame clones and leaves some out. The sample has roughly 110,000 clones, around 61% seen once; the top ten hold 2% to 2.5%. Sequencing was performed on PBMCs. These receptors were taken from a woman in her 30s in good health and CMV-seronegative.

V gene TRBV7-3 combines with J gene TRBJ2-1; 10 bases line up with TRBD2. CDR1 is SGHTA, CDR2 FQGTGA, per germline. The CDR3 runs to 16 residues. With 0 bases clipped from V and 8 bases from J, the junction kept 7 bases outside the gene matches. The CDR3 protein is CASSLTPLAGRDEQFF. Here the CDR3 DNA reads TGTGCCAGCAGCTTAACTCCACTAGCGGGAAGGGATGAGCAGTTCTTC.

The chain recombines TRBV7-6 with TRBJ2-3, with D perhaps matching TRBD1 (6 bases). Between the trimmed V and J ends, which lost 5 bases and 1 base, there was a span of 10 bases. Germline CDR1 is SGHVS and CDR2 is FNYEAQ. The CDR3 contains 14 residues. Here the CDR3 DNA reads TGTGCCAGCAGCAAACGACAGGGCACAGATACGCAGTATTTT. Amino acids: CASSKRQGTDTQYF.

V gene TRBV6-5 combines with J gene TRBJ1-5; D is uncertain. The ends were cut back, 6 bases at V and 7 bases at J, with 19 bases in the middle. CDR1 and CDR2 from the germline V gene are MNHEY and SVGAGI. CDR3 length: 15 residues. CDR3 in amino acids: CASSPAPKGGQPQHF. For the CDR3, the DNA is TGTGCCAGCAGCCCTGCTCCGAAGGGAGGACAGCCCCAGCATTTT.

CDR3 sequence (DNA): TGTGCCACCAGCAGAGGTGAACGGCAAGAGACCCAGTACTTC. As protein: CATSRGERQETQYF. The chain recombines TRBV15 with TRBJ2-5; D is unresolved. Trimming left V 1 base short and J 2 bases short, with 8 bases between. Germline values: CDR1 LNHNV, CDR2 YYDKDF (reference sequence). The CDR3 extends over 14 amino acids. Based on the CDR3 plus reference TRBV15 and TRBJ2-5, the full variable domain is DAMVIQNPRYQVTQFGKPVTLSCSQTLNHNVMYWYQQKSSQAPKLLFHYYDKDFNNEADTPDNFQSRRPNTSFCFLDIRSPGLGDTAMYLCATSRGERQETQYFGPGTRLLVL.

The V and J genes are TRBV11-1 and TRBJ2-7, with TRBD2 as a possible D gene (6 bases). V gave up 6 bases and J gave up 6 bases, with 18 bases separating them. Germline CDR1 is SGHAT and CDR2 is FQDESV (reference sequence). CDR3 length: 14 residues. The CDR3 loop is CASRYTGSSGEQYF. The CDR3 DNA is TGTGCCAGCAGATATACCGGGAGTAGCGGCGAGCAGTACTTC.